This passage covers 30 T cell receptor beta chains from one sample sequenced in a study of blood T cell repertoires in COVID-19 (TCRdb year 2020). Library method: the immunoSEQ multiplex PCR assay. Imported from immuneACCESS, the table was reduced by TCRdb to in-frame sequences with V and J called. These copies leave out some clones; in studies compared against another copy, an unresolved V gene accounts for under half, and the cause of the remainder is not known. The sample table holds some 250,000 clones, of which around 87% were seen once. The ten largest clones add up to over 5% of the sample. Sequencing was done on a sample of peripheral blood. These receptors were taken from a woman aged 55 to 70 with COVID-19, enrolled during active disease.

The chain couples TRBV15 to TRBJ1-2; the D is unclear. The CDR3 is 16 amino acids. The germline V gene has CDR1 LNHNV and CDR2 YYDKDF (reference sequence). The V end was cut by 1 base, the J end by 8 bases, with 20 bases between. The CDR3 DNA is TGTGCCACCAGCAGAGGGATGGAGGAGGTAGTACGGGGCTACACCTTC. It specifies CATSRGMEEVVRGYTF. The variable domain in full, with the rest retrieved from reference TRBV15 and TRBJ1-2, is DAMVIQNPRYQVTQFGKPVTLSCSQTLNHNVMYWYQQKSSQAPKLLFHYYDKDFNNEADTPDNFQSRRPNTSFCFLDIRSPGLGDTAMYLCATSRGMEEVVRGYTFGSGTRLTVV.

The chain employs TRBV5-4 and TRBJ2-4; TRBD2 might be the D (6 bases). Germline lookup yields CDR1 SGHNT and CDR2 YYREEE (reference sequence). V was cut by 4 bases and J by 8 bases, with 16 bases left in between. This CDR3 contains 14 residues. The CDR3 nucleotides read TGTGCCAGCAGCGCTACTAGCAGTGGAGACATTCAGTACTTC. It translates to CASSATSSGDIQYF.

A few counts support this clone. In DNA, the CDR3 is TGTGCCAGCAGTTTAACAGGGGTGCCCCCCAATGAGCAGTTCTTC. It is translated as CASSLTGVPPNEQFF. J is TRBJ2-1 and V is TRBV6-2 or TRBV6-3, with TRBD1 identical over 7 bases. After removal of 4 bases from V and 6 bases from J, the junction contained 9 bases not matched to a gene. CDR1 MNHEY and CDR2 SVGEGT come from the germline V gene. CDR3 length: 15 residues.

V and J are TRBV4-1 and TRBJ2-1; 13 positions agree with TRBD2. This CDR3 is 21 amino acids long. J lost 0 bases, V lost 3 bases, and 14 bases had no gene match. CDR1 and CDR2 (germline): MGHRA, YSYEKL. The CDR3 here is CASSQLHRTSGGLSSYNEQFF. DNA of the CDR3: TGCGCCAGCAGCCAGCTACACCGGACTAGCGGGGGCTTAAGCTCCTACAATGAGCAGTTCTTC.

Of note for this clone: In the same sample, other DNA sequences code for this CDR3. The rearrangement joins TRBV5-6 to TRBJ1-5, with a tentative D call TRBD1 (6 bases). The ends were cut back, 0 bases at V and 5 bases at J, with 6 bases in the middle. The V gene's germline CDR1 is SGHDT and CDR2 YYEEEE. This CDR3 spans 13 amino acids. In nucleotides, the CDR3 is TGTGCCAGCAGCTTGGCAGGGGATCAGCCCCAGCATTTT. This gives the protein CASSLAGDQPQHF.

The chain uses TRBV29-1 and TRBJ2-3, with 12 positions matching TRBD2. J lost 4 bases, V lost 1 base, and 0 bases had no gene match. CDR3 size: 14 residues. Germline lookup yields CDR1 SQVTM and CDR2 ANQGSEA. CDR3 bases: TGCAGCGTTGAAGGGACTAGCGGGGCAGATACGCAGTATTTT. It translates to CSVEGTSGADTQYF.

CDR3 region: CASSSGEGIQETQYF. The CDR3 bases are TGCGCCAGCAGCTCGGGAGAGGGGATCCAAGAGACCCAGTACTTC. The chain joins TRBV5-1 to TRBJ2-5; possible D gene TRBD2, 6 bases. V gave up 3 bases and J gave up 1 base, with 13 bases separating them. Germline assignment: CDR1 SGHRS and CDR2 YFSETQ. The length of the CDR3 is 15 residues.

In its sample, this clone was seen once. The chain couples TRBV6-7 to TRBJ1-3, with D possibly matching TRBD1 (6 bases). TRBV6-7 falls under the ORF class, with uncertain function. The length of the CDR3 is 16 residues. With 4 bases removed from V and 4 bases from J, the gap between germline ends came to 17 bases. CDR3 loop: CASSSHRDILGNTIYF. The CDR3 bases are TGTGCCAGCAGTTCCCACAGGGATATACTCGGAAACACCATATATTTT.

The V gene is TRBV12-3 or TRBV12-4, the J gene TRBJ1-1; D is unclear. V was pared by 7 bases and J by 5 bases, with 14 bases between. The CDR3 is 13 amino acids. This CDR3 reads CASTPRPGTEAFF. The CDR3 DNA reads TGTGCCAGCACGCCCCGACCGGGGACTGAAGCTTTCTTT.

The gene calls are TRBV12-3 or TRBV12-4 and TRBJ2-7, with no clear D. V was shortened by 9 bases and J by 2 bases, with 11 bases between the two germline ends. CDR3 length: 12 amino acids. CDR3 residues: CARQFLAYEQYF. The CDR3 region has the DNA TGTGCCAGACAGTTTTTAGCCTACGAGCAGTACTTC.

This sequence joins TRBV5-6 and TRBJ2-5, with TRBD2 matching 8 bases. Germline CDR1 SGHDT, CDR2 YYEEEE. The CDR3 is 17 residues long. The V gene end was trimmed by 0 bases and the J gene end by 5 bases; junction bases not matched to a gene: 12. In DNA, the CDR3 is TGTGCCAGCAGCTTGGCCCTTGCGGGACTAGTAGCCGAGACCCAGTACTTC. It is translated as CASSLALAGLVAETQYF.

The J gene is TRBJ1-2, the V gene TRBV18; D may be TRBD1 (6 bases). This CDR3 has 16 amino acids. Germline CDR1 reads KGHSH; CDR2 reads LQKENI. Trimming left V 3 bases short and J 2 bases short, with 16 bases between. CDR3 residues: CASSPRTGTTNYGYTF. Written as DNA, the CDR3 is TGTGCCAGCTCACCGAGAACCGGGACAACGAACTATGGCTACACCTTC. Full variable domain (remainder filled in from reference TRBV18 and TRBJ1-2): NAGVMQNPRHLVRRRGQEARLRCSPMKGHSHVYWYRQLPEEGLKFMVYLQKENIIDESGMPKERFSAEFPKEGPSILRIQQVVRGDSAAYFCASSPRTGTTNYGYTFGSGTRLTVV.

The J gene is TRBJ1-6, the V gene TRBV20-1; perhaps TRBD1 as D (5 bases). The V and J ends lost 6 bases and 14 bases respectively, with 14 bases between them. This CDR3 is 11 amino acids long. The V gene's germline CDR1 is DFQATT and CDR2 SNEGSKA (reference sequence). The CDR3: CSAQGLSSLHF. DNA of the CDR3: TGCAGTGCCCAGGGTTTGTCGTCCCTCCACTTT.

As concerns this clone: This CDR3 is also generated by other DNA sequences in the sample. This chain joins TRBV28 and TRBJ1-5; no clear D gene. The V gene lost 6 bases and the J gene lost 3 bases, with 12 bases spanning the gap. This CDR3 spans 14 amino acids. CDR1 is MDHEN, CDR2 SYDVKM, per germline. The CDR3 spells CASSLAGSNQPQHF. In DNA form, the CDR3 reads TGTGCCAGCAGCCTGGCAGGTTCCAATCAGCCCCAGCATTTT.

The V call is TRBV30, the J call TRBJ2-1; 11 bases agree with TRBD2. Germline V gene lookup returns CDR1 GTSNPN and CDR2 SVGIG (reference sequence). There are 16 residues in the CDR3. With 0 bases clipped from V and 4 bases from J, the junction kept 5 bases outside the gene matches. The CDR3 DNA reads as TGTGCCTGGAGTGTACTAGCGGGAGTGGGATACAATGAGCAGTTCTTC. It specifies CAWSVLAGVGYNEQFF.

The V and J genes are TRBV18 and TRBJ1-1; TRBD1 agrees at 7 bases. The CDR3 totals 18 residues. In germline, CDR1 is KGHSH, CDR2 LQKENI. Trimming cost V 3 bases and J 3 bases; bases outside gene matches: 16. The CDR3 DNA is TGTGCCAGCTCACCCCGGGGAGGAGGGGGCGCGAAAGACACTGAAGCTTTCTTT. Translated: CASSPRGGGGAKDTEAFF.

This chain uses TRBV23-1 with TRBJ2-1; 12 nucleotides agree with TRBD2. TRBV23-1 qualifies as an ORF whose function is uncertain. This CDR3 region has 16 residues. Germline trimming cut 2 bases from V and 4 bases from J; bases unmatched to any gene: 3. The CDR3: CASSQRGTSGYNEQFF. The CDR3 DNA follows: TGCGCCAGCAGTCAACGAGGGACTAGCGGGTACAATGAGCAGTTCTTC.

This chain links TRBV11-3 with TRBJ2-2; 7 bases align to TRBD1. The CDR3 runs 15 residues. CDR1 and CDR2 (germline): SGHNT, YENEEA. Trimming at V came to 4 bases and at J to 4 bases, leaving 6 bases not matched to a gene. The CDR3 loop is CASSSQRGLTGELFF. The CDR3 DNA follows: TGTGCCAGCAGCTCCCAAAGGGGGCTCACCGGGGAGCTGTTTTTT.

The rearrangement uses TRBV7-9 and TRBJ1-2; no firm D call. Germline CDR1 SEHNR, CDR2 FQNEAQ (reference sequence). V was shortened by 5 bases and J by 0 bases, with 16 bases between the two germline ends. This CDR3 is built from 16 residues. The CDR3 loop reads CASSRRGRETNYGYTF. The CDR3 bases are TGTGCCAGCAGCCGCCGCGGACGGGAAACTAACTATGGCTACACCTTC.

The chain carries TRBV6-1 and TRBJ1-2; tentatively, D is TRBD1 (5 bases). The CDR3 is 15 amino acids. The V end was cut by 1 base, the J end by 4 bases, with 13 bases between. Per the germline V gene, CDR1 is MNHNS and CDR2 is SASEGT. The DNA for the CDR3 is TGTGCCAGCAGTGAAGGGATCGGTCAGGGCTATGGCTACACCTTC. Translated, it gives CASSEGIGQGYGYTF.

The CDR3 loop is CASSISPTGSGGYTF. The CDR3 nucleotides read TGTGCCAGTAGTATATCCCCGACAGGGAGCGGAGGCTACACCTTC. The chain recombines TRBV19 with TRBJ1-2; 7 bases fit TRBD1. CDR3 length: 15 residues. CDR1 is LNHDA, CDR2 SQIVND, per germline (reference sequence). Trimming cost V 2 bases and J 8 bases; bases outside gene matches: 11.

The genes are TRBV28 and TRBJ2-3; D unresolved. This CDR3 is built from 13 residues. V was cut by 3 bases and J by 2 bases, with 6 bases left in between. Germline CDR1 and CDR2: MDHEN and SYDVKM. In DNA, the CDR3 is TGTGCCAGCAGTTTTTCAGACACAGATACGCAGTATTTT. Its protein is CASSFSDTDTQYF.

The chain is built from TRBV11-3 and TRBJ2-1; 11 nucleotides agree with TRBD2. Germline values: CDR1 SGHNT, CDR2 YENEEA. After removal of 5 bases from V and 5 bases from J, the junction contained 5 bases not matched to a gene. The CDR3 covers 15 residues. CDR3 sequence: CASSTLAGGDNEQFF. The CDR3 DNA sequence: TGTGCCAGCAGCACCTTAGCGGGAGGGGACAATGAGCAGTTCTTC.

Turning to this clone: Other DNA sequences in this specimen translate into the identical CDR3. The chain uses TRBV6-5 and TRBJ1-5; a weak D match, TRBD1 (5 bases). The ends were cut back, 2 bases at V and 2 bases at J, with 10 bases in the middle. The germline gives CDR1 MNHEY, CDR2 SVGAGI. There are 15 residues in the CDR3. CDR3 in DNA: TGTGCCAGCAGTTACAGGGGTTCGGGCAATCAGCCCCAGCATTTT. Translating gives CASSYRGSGNQPQHF.

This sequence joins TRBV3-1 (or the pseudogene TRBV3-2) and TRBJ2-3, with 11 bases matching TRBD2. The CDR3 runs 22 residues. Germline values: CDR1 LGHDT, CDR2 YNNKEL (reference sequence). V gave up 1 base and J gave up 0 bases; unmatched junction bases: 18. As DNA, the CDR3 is TGTGCCAGCAGCCAAGTAGCACCGGGACTAGCGGCCCCGTCGAGGAGCACAGATACGCAGTATTTT. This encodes CASSQVAPGLAAPSRSTDTQYF.

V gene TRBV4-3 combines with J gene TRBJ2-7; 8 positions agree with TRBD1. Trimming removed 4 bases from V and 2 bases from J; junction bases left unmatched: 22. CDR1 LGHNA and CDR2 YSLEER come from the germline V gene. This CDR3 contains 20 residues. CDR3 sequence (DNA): TGCGCCAGCAGCCGTCTCCACCCCAGGGGGCAGACTTCCCGGACCTACGAGCAGTACTTC. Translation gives CASSRLHPRGQTSRTYEQYF.

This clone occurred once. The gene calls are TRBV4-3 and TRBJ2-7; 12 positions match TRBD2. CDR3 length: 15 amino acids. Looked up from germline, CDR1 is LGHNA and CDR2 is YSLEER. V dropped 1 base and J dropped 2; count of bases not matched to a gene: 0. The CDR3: CASSQASGRAYEQYF. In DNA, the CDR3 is TGCGCCAGCAGCCAAGCTAGCGGGAGGGCCTACGAGCAGTACTTC.

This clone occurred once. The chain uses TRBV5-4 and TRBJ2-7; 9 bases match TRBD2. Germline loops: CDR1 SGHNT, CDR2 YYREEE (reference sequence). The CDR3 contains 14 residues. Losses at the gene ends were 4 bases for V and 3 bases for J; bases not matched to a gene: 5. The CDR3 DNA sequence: TGTGCCAGCAGCAACCAGCGGGGGGACTACGAGCAGTACTTC. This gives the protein CASSNQRGDYEQYF.

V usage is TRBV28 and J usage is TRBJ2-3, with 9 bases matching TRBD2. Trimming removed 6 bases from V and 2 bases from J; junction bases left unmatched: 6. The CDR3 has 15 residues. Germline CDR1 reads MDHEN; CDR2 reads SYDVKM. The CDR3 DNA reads TGTGCCAGCAGCTTGACTAGCGGCCACACAGATACGCAGTATTTT. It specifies CASSLTSGHTDTQYF.

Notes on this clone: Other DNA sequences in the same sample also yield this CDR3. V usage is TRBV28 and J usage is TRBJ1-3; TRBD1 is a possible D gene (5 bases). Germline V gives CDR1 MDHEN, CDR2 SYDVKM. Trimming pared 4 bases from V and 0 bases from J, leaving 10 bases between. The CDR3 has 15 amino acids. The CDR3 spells CASSSQGYSGNTIYF. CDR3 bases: TGTGCCAGCAGTTCCCAGGGTTACTCTGGAAACACCATATATTTT.